A selection of T cell receptor beta chains follows, all from one sample in a study of identical twins. In TCRdb, the 5' RACE reads were re-called with MiXCR into one record per CDR3 protein. The data show 540,000 or so distinct CDR3 sequences, approximately 20% seen once. This sample also appeared in a second study, on yellow fever vaccine responses in identical twins.

What was sequenced was CD4+ T cells sorted from blood. The receptors come from a young woman in good health. Each CDR3 is given with its conserved first and last residue. The D gene is left open where the match is weak. The size of a clone is reported for some rows only, either as once, few or many, or as a class for expanded clones.

V gene,J gene,D gene,clone size,CDR3 DNA,CDR3 protein
TRBV25-1,TRBJ2-3,TRBD1,.,TGTGCCAGCAGTGGCCAGGGACAGGGATTCCTTGCGACGCAGTATTTT,CASSGQGQGFLATQYF
TRBV5-1,TRBJ2-5,.,.,TGCGCCAGCAGCTTGGGAGGAGGGGAAGTACAAGAGACCCAGTACTTC,CASSLGGGEVQETQYF
TRBV24-1,TRBJ2-1,.,.,TGTGCCACAAGCGACGTAAGCTCCTACAATGAGCAGTTCTTC,CATSDVSSYNEQFF
TRBV6-1,TRBJ1-6,TRBD1,.,TGTGCCAGCAGGAAGTTACAGGGGGCGAATTCACCCCTCCACTTT,CASRKLQGANSPLHF
TRBV20-1,TRBJ2-4,.,.,TGCAGTGCTTATGACCTTATAGCCAAAAACATTCAGTACTTC,CSAYDLIAKNIQYF
TRBV10-3,TRBJ2-1,TRBD2,.,TGTGCCATCAGTGTCGCGGGAGGGGCCTTAGATGAGCAGTTCTTC,CAISVAGGALDEQFF
TRBV5-1,TRBJ1-2,.,.,TGCGCCAGCAGCTTGTCGCTTACAGATCATGGCTACACCTTC,CASSLSLTDHGYTF
TRBV5-1,TRBJ2-1,.,.,TGCGCCAGCAACCTTGGACAGAATTACAATGAGCAGTTCTTC,CASNLGQNYNEQFF
TRBV12-3/TRBV12-4,TRBJ1-5,.,.,TGTGCCAGCAGTTTAATTGGGGGTCAGCCCCAGCATTTT,CASSLIGGQPQHF
TRBV10-3,TRBJ2-7,.,.,TGTGCCATCAGTGAGGTTTGGATTTTTGCGGGGGAGCAGTACTTC,CAISEVWIFAGEQYF
TRBV15,TRBJ2-3,TRBD2,.,TGTGCCACCAGCATAGCGGGGGGCACAGATACGCAGTATTTT,CATSIAGGTDTQYF
TRBV12-3/TRBV12-4,TRBJ2-2,.,few,TGTGCCAGCAGCTCCAGAGGGGGGGGAAGGATCGGGGAGCTGTTTTTT,CASSSRGGGRIGELFF
TRBV7-6,TRBJ2-7,.,.,TGTGCCAGCAGCTTAGGACAGAGATCCTACGAGCAGTACTTC,CASSLGQRSYEQYF
TRBV20-1,TRBJ2-1,.,few,TGCAGTGCTCCCACGTCCGTGAGAGAGCGGGCCTACAATGAGCAGTTCTTC,CSAPTSVRERAYNEQFF
TRBV12-3/TRBV12-4,TRBJ2-7,TRBD1,few,TGTGCCAGCGGATTGGACAGGGGGCTTTTTTTCTCCTACGAGCAGTACTTC,CASGLDRGLFFSYEQYF
TRBV6-1,TRBJ1-3,.,few,TGTGCCAGCAGTGAACACAGCCACTCTGGAAACACCATATATTTT,CASSEHSHSGNTIYF
TRBV7-9,TRBJ2-7,TRBD2,.,TGTGCCACCACCCCGGGACTAGCGAATTACTACGAGCAGTACTTC,CATTPGLANYYEQYF
TRBV12-3/TRBV12-4,TRBJ2-5,TRBD2,few,TGTGCCAGCAGTTTAAAGGCTCGGCTAGCGGGAAGAGAGACCCAGTACTTC,CASSLKARLAGRETQYF
TRBV6-6,TRBJ1-3,.,.,TGTGCCGGCGGCTCTGGAAACACCATATATTTT,CAGGSGNTIYF
TRBV28,TRBJ2-1,TRBD2,few,TGTGCCAGCAACCCGGGACTAGCGAGTAAGCAGTTCTTC,CASNPGLASKQFF
TRBV5-1,TRBJ1-2,TRBD1,few,TGCGCCAGCAGCTCAGGGGGCGCATATGGCTACACCTTC,CASSSGGAYGYTF
TRBV10-3,TRBJ2-1,.,few,TGTGCCATCAGTGAAAGTGGGAGAAGCTCCTACAATGAGCAGTTCTTC,CAISESGRSSYNEQFF
TRBV20-1,TRBJ1-6,.,.,TGCAGTGCTAGGGCGAGGGATGGTTCACCCCTCCACTTT,CSARARDGSPLHF
TRBV7-3,TRBJ2-1,.,.,TGTGCCAGCAGCCCCCTTGCCCTAGATTACAATGAGCAGTTCTTC,CASSPLALDYNEQFF
TRBV15,TRBJ2-1,TRBD2,.,TGTGCCACCAGCACCCTAGCGGGGGGAAGCTCCTACAATGAGCAGTTCTTC,CATSTLAGGSSYNEQFF
TRBV6-1,TRBJ2-5,.,few,TGTGCCAGCAGTCAAGGGGCACCCCAGAGGCAAGAGACCCAGTACTTC,CASSQGAPQRQETQYF
TRBV10-3,TRBJ2-1,.,few,TGTGCCATCAGTGATATACAGGGATCGGCCAATGAGCAGTTCTTC,CAISDIQGSANEQFF
TRBV4-1,TRBJ2-1,.,.,TGCGCCAGCAGCCAACCCTTACGGACCGGCTACAATGAGCAGTTCTTC,CASSQPLRTGYNEQFF
TRBV27,TRBJ2-7,TRBD2,few,TGTGCCAGACAGGGACTAGCGGGGGCCTCCTACGAGCAGTACTTC,CARQGLAGASYEQYF
TRBV12-3/TRBV12-4,TRBJ2-2,.,.,TGTGCCAGCAGTTTTCCCCCCCCCACGGGGGTCGGGGAGCTGTTTTTT,CASSFPPPTGVGELFF
TRBV12-3/TRBV12-4,TRBJ1-1,.,few,TGTGCCAGCAGTCCCACCGGGACTAAGGACACTGAAGCTTTCTTT,CASSPTGTKDTEAFF
TRBV24-1,TRBJ2-3,.,few,TGTGCCACCAGTCCTAGCGTACCCACAGATACGCAGTATTTT,CATSPSVPTDTQYF
TRBV12-3/TRBV12-4,TRBJ2-1,.,once,TGTGCCAGCAGGACTCCTGAGGGGAATGAGCAGTTCTTC,CASRTPEGNEQFF
TRBV29-1,TRBJ2-5,.,.,TGCAGCGTTGAACGGCAGAGACAAGAGACCCAGTACTTC,CSVERQRQETQYF
TRBV28,TRBJ1-2,.,.,TGTGCCAGCAGTTCAGGCAGACTCTATGGCTACACCTTC,CASSSGRLYGYTF
TRBV15,TRBJ1-2,TRBD1,few,TGTGCCACCAGCAGGGGGACAGCCGCTAACTATGGCTACACCTTC,CATSRGTAANYGYTF
TRBV5-1,TRBJ2-1,TRBD2,.,TGCGCCAGCAGCTGGGGGACTAGCGGGGGCTACAATGAGCAGTTCTTC,CASSWGTSGGYNEQFF
TRBV20-1,TRBJ2-3,.,few,TGCAGTGCTACCCGGGGAGATACGCAGTATTTT,CSATRGDTQYF
TRBV12-3/TRBV12-4,TRBJ2-7,TRBD1,many,TGTGCCAGCAGCCCCCGGGACAGGGGGTCCTACGAGCAGTACTTC,CASSPRDRGSYEQYF
TRBV12-3/TRBV12-4,TRBJ1-1,TRBD1,many,TGTGCCAGCAGGAGACAGGGGGGGCCATGGAAAGCTTTCTTT,CASRRQGGPWKAFF
TRBV4-2,TRBJ1-1,.,.,TGTGCCAGCAGCCAAGAGATGAACACTGAAGCTTTCTTT,CASSQEMNTEAFF
TRBV2,TRBJ2-1,.,.,TGTGCCAGCAGCGCTGAAAACAATGAGCAGTTCTTC,CASSAENNEQFF
TRBV6-1,TRBJ2-1,TRBD1,.,TGTGCCAGCACCCCAACGAGGACAGGGAACAATGAGCAGTTCTTC,CASTPTRTGNNEQFF
TRBV20-1,TRBJ2-1,TRBD2,.,TGCAGTGCTAGCACCGGGACTAGCGCATACAATGAGCAGTTCTTC,CSASTGTSAYNEQFF
TRBV12-3/TRBV12-4,TRBJ1-6,TRBD1,few,TGTGCCAGCAGAAAAGACAGGGCCAGTTCACCCCTCCACTTT,CASRKDRASSPLHF
TRBV3-1,TRBJ2-1,TRBD1,.,TGTGCCAGCAGCCTAGTCGACAAGAGGGGGCACAATGAGCAGTTCTTC,CASSLVDKRGHNEQFF
TRBV15,TRBJ1-1,.,many,TGTGCCACCAGCAGAGCAGGGGTGCACACTGAAGCTTTCTTT,CATSRAGVHTEAFF
TRBV12-3/TRBV12-4,TRBJ1-1,.,.,TGTGCCAGCGGAAATCTCAACACTGAAGCTTTCTTT,CASGNLNTEAFF
TRBV6-1,TRBJ2-1,.,.,TGTGCCAGCAGTTATGACAGGCGATCCTACAATGAGCAGTTCTTC,CASSYDRRSYNEQFF
TRBV20-1,TRBJ2-1,TRBD2,once,TGCAGTGCGGAAGGGACTACGTACAATGAGCAGTTCTTC,CSAEGTTYNEQFF
TRBV7-6,TRBJ2-2,TRBD2,few,TGTGCCAGCAGCTTAGCAACCAGCGGGAGTCTCACCGGGGAGCTGTTTTTT,CASSLATSGSLTGELFF
TRBV12-3/TRBV12-4,TRBJ2-1,.,.,TGTGCCAGCAGTTCAGGGGGGCGTAGCTCCTACAATGAGCAGTTCTTC,CASSSGGRSSYNEQFF
TRBV10-3,TRBJ2-3,.,.,TGTGCCATCAGTGAGTCGTTGGTAGCGAGCACAGATACGCAGTATTTT,CAISESLVASTDTQYF
TRBV12-3/TRBV12-4,TRBJ2-3,TRBD2,many,TGTGCCAGCACCCCTAGCGGGGGGGCAAGAGATACGCAGTATTTT,CASTPSGGARDTQYF
TRBV19,TRBJ2-1,TRBD1,.,TGTGCCAGTAGTCCCCGGGACAGCCTCCTCAATGAGCAGTTCTTC,CASSPRDSLLNEQFF
TRBV5-1,TRBJ2-1,.,few,TGCGCCAGCAGCTTGGGTACAGGACCCTACAATGAGCAGTTCTTC,CASSLGTGPYNEQFF
TRBV6-5,TRBJ2-2,.,.,TGTGCCAGCAGTTACTCGCTTGGTATGAACACCGGGGAGCTGTTTTTT,CASSYSLGMNTGELFF
TRBV7-9,TRBJ2-5,.,few,TGTGCCAGCAGCTCCTCGTCGGGGCTACAAGAGACCCAGTACTTC,CASSSSSGLQETQYF
TRBV28,TRBJ2-3,.,.,TGTGCCAGTGCATTAGGTGGCACAGATACGCAGTATTTT,CASALGGTDTQYF